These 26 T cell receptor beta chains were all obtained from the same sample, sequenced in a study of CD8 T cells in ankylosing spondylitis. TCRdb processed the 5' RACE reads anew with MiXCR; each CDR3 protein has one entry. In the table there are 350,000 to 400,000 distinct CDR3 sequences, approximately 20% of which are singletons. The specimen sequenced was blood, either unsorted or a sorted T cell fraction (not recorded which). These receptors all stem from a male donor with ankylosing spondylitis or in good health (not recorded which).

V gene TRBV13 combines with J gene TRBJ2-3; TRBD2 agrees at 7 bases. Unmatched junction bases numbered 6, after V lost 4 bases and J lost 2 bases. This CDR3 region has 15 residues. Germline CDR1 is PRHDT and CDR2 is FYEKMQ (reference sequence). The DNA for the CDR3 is TGTGCCAGCAGCTCCTCTAGCGGTATCACAGATACGCAGTATTTT. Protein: CASSSSSGITDTQYF.

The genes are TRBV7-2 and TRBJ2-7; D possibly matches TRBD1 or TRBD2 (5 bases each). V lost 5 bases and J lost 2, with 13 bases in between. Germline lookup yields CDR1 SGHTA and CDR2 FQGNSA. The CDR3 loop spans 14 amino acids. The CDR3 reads CASSTAGTTYEQYF. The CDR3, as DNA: TGTGCCAGCAGCACCGCCGGGACCACCTACGAGCAGTACTTC.

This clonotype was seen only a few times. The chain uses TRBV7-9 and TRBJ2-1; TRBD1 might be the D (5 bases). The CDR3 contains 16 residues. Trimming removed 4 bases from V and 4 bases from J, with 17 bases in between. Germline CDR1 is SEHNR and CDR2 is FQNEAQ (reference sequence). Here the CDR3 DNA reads TGTGCCAGCAGCTCGCTTATCAGGGAAACTTACAATGAGCAGTTCTTC. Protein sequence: CASSSLIRETYNEQFF.

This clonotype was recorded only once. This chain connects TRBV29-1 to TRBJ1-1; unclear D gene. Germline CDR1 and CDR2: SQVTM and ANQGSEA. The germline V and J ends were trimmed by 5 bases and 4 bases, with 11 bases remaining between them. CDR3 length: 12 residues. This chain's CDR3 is CSVFEIGTEAFF. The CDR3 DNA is TGCAGCGTTTTTGAGATTGGCACTGAAGCTTTCTTT.

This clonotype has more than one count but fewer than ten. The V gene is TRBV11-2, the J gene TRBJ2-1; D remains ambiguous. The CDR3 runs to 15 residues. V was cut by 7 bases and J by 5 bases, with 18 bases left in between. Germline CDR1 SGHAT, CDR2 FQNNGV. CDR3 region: CASTTWLSPHNEQFF. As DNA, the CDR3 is TGTGCCAGCACCACGTGGTTATCACCACACAATGAGCAGTTCTTC.

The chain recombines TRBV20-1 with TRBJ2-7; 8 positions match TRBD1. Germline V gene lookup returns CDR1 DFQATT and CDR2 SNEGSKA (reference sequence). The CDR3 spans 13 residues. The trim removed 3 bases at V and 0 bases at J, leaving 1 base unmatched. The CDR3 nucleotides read TGCAGTGCTAGCGGGACAGGCTCCTACGAGCAGTACTTC. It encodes CSASGTGSYEQYF.

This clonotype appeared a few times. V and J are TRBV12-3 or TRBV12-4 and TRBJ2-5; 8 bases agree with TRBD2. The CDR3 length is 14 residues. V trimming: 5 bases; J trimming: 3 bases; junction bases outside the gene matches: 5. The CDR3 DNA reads TGTGCCAGCAGTGGACTAGCCGGGGAAGAGACCCAGTACTTC. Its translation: CASSGLAGEETQYF.

The DNA for the CDR3 is TGTGCCAGCAGCTCCCCCAGGCAATACTCCTACGAGCAGTACTTC. Amino acid sequence: CASSSPRQYSYEQYF. This chain joins TRBV7-2 and TRBJ2-7; unclear D gene. From germline, CDR1 is SGHTA and CDR2 FQGNSA. V was cut by 4 bases and J by 0 bases, with 13 bases left in between. The CDR3 loop spans 15 amino acids.

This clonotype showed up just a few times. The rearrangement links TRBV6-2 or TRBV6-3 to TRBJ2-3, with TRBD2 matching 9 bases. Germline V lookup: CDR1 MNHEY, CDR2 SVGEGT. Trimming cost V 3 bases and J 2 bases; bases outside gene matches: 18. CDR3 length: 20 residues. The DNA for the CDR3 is TGTGCCAGCAGTTATTCATACCCCGGGACTAGCCCCGACTACACAGATACGCAGTATTTT. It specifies CASSYSYPGTSPDYTDTQYF.

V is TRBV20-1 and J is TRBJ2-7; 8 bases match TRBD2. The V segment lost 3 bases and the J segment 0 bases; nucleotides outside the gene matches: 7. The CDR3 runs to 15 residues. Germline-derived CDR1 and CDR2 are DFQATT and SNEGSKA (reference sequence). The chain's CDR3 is CSASPGSGVSYEQYF. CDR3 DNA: TGCAGTGCTAGCCCAGGTAGCGGGGTCTCCTACGAGCAGTACTTC.

CDR3 amino acids: CATSDFDTGGGGETQYF. The DNA of the CDR3 is TGTGCCACCAGTGATTTCGACACCGGCGGAGGGGGGGAGACCCAGTACTTC. The rearrangement joins TRBV24-1 to TRBJ2-5; perhaps D is TRBD1 or TRBD2 (6 bases each). V was trimmed by 1 base and J by 5 bases, leaving 19 bases between them. The CDR3 is made up of 17 amino acids. Germline CDR1 and CDR2: KGHDR and SFDVKD.

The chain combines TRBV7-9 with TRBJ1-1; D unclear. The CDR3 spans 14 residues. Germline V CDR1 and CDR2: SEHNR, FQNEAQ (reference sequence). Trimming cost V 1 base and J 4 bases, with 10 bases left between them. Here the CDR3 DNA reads TGTGCCAGCAGCTTAGTGGGCGATTCCACTGAAGCTTTCTTT. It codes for CASSLVGDSTEAFF.

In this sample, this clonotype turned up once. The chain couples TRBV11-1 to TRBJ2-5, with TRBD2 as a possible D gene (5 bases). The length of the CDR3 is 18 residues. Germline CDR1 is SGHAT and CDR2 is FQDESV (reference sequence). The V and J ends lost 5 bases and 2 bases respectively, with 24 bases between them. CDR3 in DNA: TGTGCCAGCAGCGGACGTAGCGAGGGTAACGACAATCAAGAGACCCAGTACTTC. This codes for CASSGRSEGNDNQETQYF.

The CDR3 DNA reads TGCAGCGGCGGGGATCCATACGAGCAGTACTTC. Encoded protein: CSGGDPYEQYF. This chain links TRBV29-1 with TRBJ2-7; D is possibly TRBD2 (6 bases). Germline V gene sequence: CDR1 SQVTM, CDR2 ANQGSEA. Trimming took off 7 bases at V and 4 bases at J, with 11 bases between the two ends. This CDR3 spans 11 amino acids.

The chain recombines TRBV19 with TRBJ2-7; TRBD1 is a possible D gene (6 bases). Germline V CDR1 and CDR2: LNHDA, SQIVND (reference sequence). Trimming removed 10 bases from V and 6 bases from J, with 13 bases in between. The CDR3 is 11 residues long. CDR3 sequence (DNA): TGTGCCACCGCCGGGACATCCGAGCAGTACTTC. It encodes CATAGTSEQYF.

The CDR3 here is CASSQDGGGGYGYTF. The CDR3 region has the DNA TGCGCCAGCAGCCAAGATGGGGGAGGAGGCTATGGCTACACCTTC. The chain uses TRBV4-1 and TRBJ1-2; TRBD1 might be the D (5 bases). With 0 bases removed from V and 4 bases from J, the gap between germline ends came to 12 bases. Germline-derived CDR1 and CDR2 are MGHRA and YSYEKL. The length of the CDR3 is 15 residues.

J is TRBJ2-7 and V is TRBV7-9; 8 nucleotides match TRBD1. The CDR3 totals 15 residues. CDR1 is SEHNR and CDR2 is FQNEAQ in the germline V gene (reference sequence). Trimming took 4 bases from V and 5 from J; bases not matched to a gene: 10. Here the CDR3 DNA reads TGTGCCAGCAGCTCCAGGGACAGGTTCGAGGACGAGCAGTACTTC. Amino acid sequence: CASSSRDRFEDEQYF.

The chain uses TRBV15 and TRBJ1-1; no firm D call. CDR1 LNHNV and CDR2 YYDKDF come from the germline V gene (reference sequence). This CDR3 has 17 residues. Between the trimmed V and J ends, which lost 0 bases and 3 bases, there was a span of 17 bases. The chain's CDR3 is CATSRDRLADGHTEAFF. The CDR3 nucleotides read TGTGCCACCAGCAGAGACCGTTTGGCGGACGGGCACACTGAAGCTTTCTTT.

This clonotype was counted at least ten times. CDR3 in amino acids: CSVELGTSGGRYNEQFF. The CDR3 nucleotides read TGCAGCGTTGAGCTCGGGACTAGCGGGGGGCGGTACAATGAGCAGTTCTTC. This rearrangement joins TRBV29-1 to TRBJ2-1; 15 bases map to TRBD2. The germline gives CDR1 SQVTM, CDR2 ANQGSEA. V gave up 3 bases and J gave up 4 bases; unmatched junction bases: 7. The CDR3 runs 17 residues.

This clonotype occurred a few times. The CDR3 bases are TGCAGCGTCGACTCCGGGACAGAGTCCTACGAGCAGTACTTC. Translation gives CSVDSGTESYEQYF. J is TRBJ2-7 and V is TRBV29-1; 7 bases are shared with TRBD1. The CDR3 runs to 14 residues. Trimming removed 6 bases from V and 1 base from J; junction bases left unmatched: 9. CDR1 and CDR2 (germline): SQVTM, ANQGSEA.

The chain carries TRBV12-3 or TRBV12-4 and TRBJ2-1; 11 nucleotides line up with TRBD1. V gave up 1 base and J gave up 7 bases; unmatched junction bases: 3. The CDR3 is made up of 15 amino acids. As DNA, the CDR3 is TGTGCCAGCAGTTTAGGGACAGGGGGCATGAATGAGCAGTTCTTC. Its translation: CASSLGTGGMNEQFF.

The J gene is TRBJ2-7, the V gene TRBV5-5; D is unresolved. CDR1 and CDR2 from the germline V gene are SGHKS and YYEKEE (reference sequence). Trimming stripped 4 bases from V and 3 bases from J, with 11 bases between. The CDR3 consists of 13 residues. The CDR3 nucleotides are TGTGCCAGCAGCAGCGATTTCGGCTACGAGCAGTACTTC. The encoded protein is CASSSDFGYEQYF.

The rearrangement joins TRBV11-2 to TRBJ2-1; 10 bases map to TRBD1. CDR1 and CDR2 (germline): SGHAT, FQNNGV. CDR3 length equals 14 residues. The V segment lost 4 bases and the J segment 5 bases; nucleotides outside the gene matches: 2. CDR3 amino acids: CASSSGTGDNEQFF. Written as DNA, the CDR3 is TGTGCCAGCAGCTCCGGGACAGGGGACAATGAGCAGTTCTTC.

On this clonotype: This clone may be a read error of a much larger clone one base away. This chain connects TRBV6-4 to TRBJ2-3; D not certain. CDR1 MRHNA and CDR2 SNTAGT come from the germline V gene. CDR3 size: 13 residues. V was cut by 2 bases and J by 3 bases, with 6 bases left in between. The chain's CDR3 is CASSDPATDTQYF. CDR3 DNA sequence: TGTGCCAGCAGTGACCCCGCAACAGATACGCAGTATTTT.

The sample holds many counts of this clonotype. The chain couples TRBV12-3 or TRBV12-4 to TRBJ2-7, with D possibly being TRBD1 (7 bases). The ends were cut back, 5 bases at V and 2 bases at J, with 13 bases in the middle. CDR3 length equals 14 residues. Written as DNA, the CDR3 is TGTGCCAGCAGTCCCGGGGGACAGACCTACGAGCAGTACTTC. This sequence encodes CASSPGGQTYEQYF.

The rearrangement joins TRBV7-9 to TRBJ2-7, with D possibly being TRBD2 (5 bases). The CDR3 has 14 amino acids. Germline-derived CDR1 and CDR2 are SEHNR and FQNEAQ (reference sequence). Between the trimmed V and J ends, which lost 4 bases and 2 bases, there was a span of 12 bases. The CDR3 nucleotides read TGTGCCAGCAGCTCCGACACTAGAGCCTACGAGCAGTACTTC. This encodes CASSSDTRAYEQYF.